This T cell receptor beta chain was observed in a study of CD4 T cells in relation to SARS-CoV-2 and coronaviruses. Study summary: After 10 days of antigen culture, PBMC TCR beta CDR3s were sequenced. Negative control cultures got HIV-1 Nef peptides or no peptide.

The germline CDR1 and CDR2 sequences are MNHNY and SVGAGI (reference sequence). The CDR3 has 16 residues. V lost 2 bases and J lost 0, with 11 bases in between. Comment on this clone: Its antigen is as yet unknown.

Before the COVID-19 pandemic, during about 2011-2019, CD4+ T cells were taken from unexposed donors. Isolation of CD4+ T cells took place after approximately eleven days in culture. Cells permitting, SARS-CoV-2 S/N and four cold-coronavirus spikes were tested on unexposed-donor CD4+ T cells. Fresh IL-2 medium replaced half the medium on days 3 and 7. Clones were sequenced by immunoSEQ multiplex PCR, and TCRdb holds only the in-frame ones, with some missing. The sample lists around 23,000 clones, less than 75% seen once, with less than 20% in the top ten. This TCR was recovered from a human donor in good health. This sequence joins TRBV6-6 and TRBJ1-5; possible D gene TRBD1, 5 bases. Sequenced material: CD4+ T cells from PBMCs, cultured in vitro. CDR3 protein: CASSYLGGDSNQPQHF. CDR3 nucleotides: TGTGCCAGCAGTTACCTGGGGGGAGATAGCAATCAGCCCCAGCATTTT.